Following are 6 T cell receptor beta chains from one sample sequenced in a study of T cells after yellow fever vaccination. TCRdb re-analysed the 5' RACE reads in MiXCR, keeping a single row per CDR3 protein. The sample consists of 450,000 to 650,000 distinct CDR3 sequences, less than 15% of them appearing once. Sequences were derived from PBMCs, sampled on the day of the yellow fever booster vaccination. The source is a man aged 30 to 45 who received the YFV17D yellow fever vaccine.

The CDR3 DNA is TGTGCCAGCAGCTTACAGAGCTCTGGGGCCAACGTCCTGACTTTC. It is translated as CASSLQSSGANVLTF. V usage is TRBV7-2 and J usage is TRBJ2-6, with D hard to call. V was pared by 2 bases and J by 0 bases, with 5 bases between. The germline CDR1 and CDR2 sequences are SGHTA and FQGNSA. CDR3 size: 15 residues.

The chain has TRBV21-1 and TRBJ2-7; the table's D call, TRBD2, was not checked against the DNA. TRBV21-1 is recorded as a pseudogene. This CDR3 is built from 15 residues. The CDR3 DNA reads as TGTGCCAGCAGCAAAGTTCGAGCGGGAACCTACGAGCAGTACTTC. This translates into CASSKVRAGTYEQYF.

This rearrangement joins TRBV12-3 or TRBV12-4 to TRBJ1-6; no clear D gene. V gave up 3 bases and J gave up 7 bases, with 10 bases separating them. CDR3 size: 14 residues. CDR3 sequence reads: CASSLAWSNSPLHF. Written as DNA, the CDR3 is TGTGCCAGCAGTTTGGCGTGGTCCAATTCACCCCTCCACTTT.

This clonotype has a count of ten or more. The J gene is TRBJ2-2, the V gene TRBV6-1; D uncertain. Germline lookup yields CDR1 MNHNS and CDR2 SASEGT. Between the trimmed V and J ends, which lost 6 bases and 0 bases, there was a span of 17 bases. This CDR3 region has 17 residues. CDR3 bases: TGTGCCAGCAGCCTCCGGTTATCGGAGCCGAACACCGGGGAGCTGTTTTTT. Translated, it gives CASSLRLSEPNTGELFF.

This clonotype came up many times. The rearrangement uses TRBV30 and TRBJ1-4, with 7 bases that match TRBD1. Losses at the gene ends were 3 bases for V and 5 bases for J; bases not matched to a gene: 6. CDR1 and CDR2 (germline): GTSNPN, SVGIG (reference sequence). The CDR3 is 14 residues long. The CDR3 region has the DNA TGTGCCTGGAGCCGGACAGGTGGAAATGAAAAACTGTTTTTT. Protein: CAWSRTGGNEKLFF.

The CDR3 here is CASSLKGQQGWGTNQPQHF. CDR3 bases: TGTGCCAGCAGCTTAAAGGGACAGCAGGGGTGGGGAACCAATCAGCCCCAGCATTTT. V usage is TRBV11-1 and J usage is TRBJ1-5; 7 bases fit TRBD1. V lost 2 bases to trimming and J lost 3 bases; unmatched junction nucleotides: 16. This CDR3 comprises 19 residues. Germline V gene lookup returns CDR1 SGHAT and CDR2 FQDESV (reference sequence).